This is a list of T cell receptor delta chains from one sample in a study of gamma-delta chains in newborns, infants, children. TCRdb re-called the reads using CATT. The table has about 11,000 delta-chain clones, approximately 9.1% seen once; the top ten hold over 7.5%. The sequencing input was blood. The receptors were gathered from a child who was a newborn, infant or young child, either healthy, febrile or measles-vaccinated (not recorded which). Each CDR3 is given with its conserved first and last residue. D genes are given only for firm matches. Part of the rows lack a size; the others show once, few, many or a class for expanded clones.

d_gene: TRDD3
abundance: -
v_gene: TRDV2
j_gene: TRDJ1
CDR3aa: CACDTVGGYTDKLIF
CDR3nt: TGTGCCTGTGACACCGTCGGGGGATACACCGATAAACTCATCTTT

d_gene: TRDD3
abundance: medium-sized
v_gene: TRDV2
j_gene: TRDJ2
CDR3aa: CACDSVLGDTAQLFF
CDR3nt: TGTGCCTGTGACTCCGTACTGGGGGATACAGCACAACTCTTCTTT

d_gene: -
abundance: few
v_gene: TRDV3
j_gene: TRDJ1
CDR3aa: CALAPPLAGMKYTDKLIF
CDR3nt: TGTGCCCTGGCCCCTCCACTAGCGGGGATGAAGTACACCGATAAACTCATCTTT

d_gene: TRDD3
abundance: few
v_gene: TRDV2
j_gene: TRDJ3
CDR3aa: CACDTGGYATWDTRQMFF
CDR3nt: TGTGCCTGTGACACTGGGGGATACGCAACGTGGGACACCCGACAGATGTTTTTC

d_gene: TRDD3
abundance: few
v_gene: TRDV3
j_gene: TRDJ1
CDR3aa: CAFSASYDYWGIRADKLIF
CDR3nt: TGTGCCTTTTCAGCTTCCTACGACTACTGGGGGATACGCGCCGATAAACTCATCTTT

d_gene: TRDD3
abundance: few
v_gene: TRDV2
j_gene: TRDJ1
CDR3aa: CACDLWGIGVQTDKLIF
CDR3nt: TGTGCCTGTGATCTCTGGGGGATTGGCGTCCAGACCGATAAACTCATCTTT

d_gene: -
abundance: few
v_gene: TRDV2
j_gene: TRDJ1
CDR3aa: CACDTVGKLGPDKLIF
CDR3nt: TGTGCCTGTGACACCGTAGGGAAACTCGGACCCGATAAACTCATCTTT

d_gene: -
abundance: few
v_gene: TRDV2
j_gene: TRDJ3
CDR3aa: CACGTWGTRQMFF
CDR3nt: TGTGCCTGTGGCACCTGGGGCACCCGACAGATGTTTTTC

d_gene: TRDD3
abundance: few
v_gene: TRDV2
j_gene: TRDJ1
CDR3aa: CACDTLTGGFGTDKLIF
CDR3nt: TGTGCCTGTGACACGTTGACTGGGGGTTTTGGCACCGATAAACTCATCTTT

d_gene: TRDD3
abundance: few
v_gene: TRDV1
j_gene: TRDJ1
CDR3aa: CALGSPLVGDTADKLIF
CDR3nt: TGTGCTCTTGGGTCCCCCTTGGTGGGGGATACGGCCGATAAACTCATCTTT

d_gene: TRDD3
abundance: -
v_gene: TRDV2
j_gene: TRDJ1
CDR3aa: CACDTLGAPYTDKLIF
CDR3nt: TGTGCCTGTGACACACTGGGGGCCCCGTACACCGATAAACTCATCTTT

d_gene: TRDD3
abundance: few
v_gene: TRDV2
j_gene: TRDJ3
CDR3aa: CACDPTLQLGDEGSWDTRQMFF
CDR3nt: TGTGCCTGTGATCCCACCTTACAACTGGGGGACGAGGGGTCCTGGGACACCCGACAGATGTTTTTC

d_gene: TRDD3
abundance: few
v_gene: TRDV2
j_gene: TRDJ3
CDR3aa: CACGTGGYADWDTRQMFF
CDR3nt: TGTGCCTGTGGCACTGGGGGATACGCTGACTGGGACACCCGACAGATGTTTTTC

d_gene: TRDD3
abundance: few
v_gene: TRDV2
j_gene: TRDJ3
CDR3aa: CACDTGSGDTRSWDTRQMFF
CDR3nt: TGTGCCTGTGACACCGGGTCAGGGGATACGCGTTCCTGGGACACCCGACAGATGTTTTTC

d_gene: TRDD3
abundance: few
v_gene: TRAV29/DV5
j_gene: TRDJ1
CDR3aa: CAATPRGIDSFPTDKLIF
CDR3nt: TGTGCAGCAACCCCCCGGGGGATAGACTCTTTCCCCACCGATAAACTCATCTTT

d_gene: TRDD3
abundance: -
v_gene: TRDV2
j_gene: TRDJ1
CDR3aa: CACERLGDTTGDKLIF
CDR3nt: TGTGCCTGTGAACGACTGGGGGATACAACGGGCGATAAACTCATCTTT

d_gene: TRDD3
abundance: -
v_gene: TRDV2
j_gene: TRDJ1
CDR3aa: CARDTVGLGDTPTLIF
CDR3nt: TGTGCCCGTGACACTGTCGGACTGGGGGATACCCCCACACTCATCTTT